The TCR beta chain under discussion was sequenced for a study of tumor and adjacent non-tumor tissue in lung cancer. Looking at the study overall: There were fewer than 15 adenocarcinoma, 2 squamous cell carcinoma and 1 small cell lung cancer cases. Stage I to III disease affected some 11 men and 5 women aged about 31 to 85.

In the case of this clonotype: No antigen is known for it.

TCRbeta libraries were built with three rounds of nested PCR, modified from ARM-PCR. MiXCR, run by TCRdb on the multiplex PCR reads, gives a single entry per CDR3 protein. This table holds about 68,000 distinct CDR3 sequences, about three fifths found once. Trimming pared 1 base from V and 5 bases from J, leaving 8 bases between. Germline CDR1 SGHAT, CDR2 FQNNGV. The CDR3 sequence is 13 residues long. The template was RNA from unsorted bulk tissue. Whole-study results and caveats: Patients with more diverse tumor TCRs had worse survival. Normal lung showed higher cumulative top 100 clone frequency than tumor.

The sequence was obtained from a man aged 50-59 years with non-small cell lung cancer. The sequencing input was lung tumor tissue. The chain recombines TRBV11-2 with TRBJ2-5; possible D gene TRBD2, 5 bases. CDR3 nucleotides: TGTGCCAGCAGCTTAGCGGGGTGGGAGACCCAGTACTTC. Residues: CASSLAGWETQYF.